Below, 18 T cell receptor beta chains from the same sample are listed, as sequenced in a study of cytomegalovirus exposure and HLA in healthy donors. With 60 Vbeta and 13 Jbeta primers, the PCR was carried out. TCRdb keeps only in-frame clones here, not all; method: immunoSEQ multiplex PCR. The table includes some 270,000 clones, under 90% detected once. The source material was PBMCs. The receptors come from a girl aged 2-10 years in good health and CMV-seronegative.

This clone was detected only once. The chain couples TRBV25-1 to TRBJ2-1; D uncertain. V lost 1 base, J lost 1 base, and 17 bases lay in between. CDR1 is MGHDK and CDR2 is SYGVNS in the germline V gene. This CDR3 has 18 residues. CDR3 region: CASSELGSRHFSYNEQFF. Written as DNA, the CDR3 is TGTGCCAGCAGTGAATTGGGTAGCCGTCATTTTTCCTACAATGAGCAGTTCTTC.

The chain employs TRBV14 and TRBJ1-2; D may be TRBD1 (6 bases). The germline V gene encodes CDR1 SGHDN and CDR2 FVKESK. The CDR3 is made up of 13 amino acids. Between the trimmed V and J ends, which lost 3 bases and 3 bases, there was a span of 8 bases. The CDR3 DNA reads TGTGCCAGCAGCCAGACAGGCTACTATGGCTACACCTTC. Translated, it gives CASSQTGYYGYTF.

J is TRBJ2-7 and V is TRBV5-4, with 11 bases fitting TRBD2. Trimming at V came to 6 bases and at J to 2 bases, leaving 10 bases not matched to a gene. Germline CDR1 reads SGHNT; CDR2 reads YYREEE (reference sequence). The CDR3 is 16 amino acids. The CDR3 is CASTPGASGGPYEQYF. CDR3 sequence (DNA): TGTGCCAGCACCCCGGGGGCTAGCGGGGGGCCCTACGAGCAGTACTTC.

The chain employs TRBV4-1 and TRBJ1-1; 7 nucleotides line up with TRBD1. The J segment lost 6 bases and the V segment lost 4 bases, leaving 8 bases of the junction unmatched. The length of the CDR3 is 14 residues. Per germline, CDR1 MGHRA and CDR2 YSYEKL. CDR3 loop: CASSRQGGIAEAFF. For the CDR3, the DNA is TGCGCCAGCAGCCGACAGGGAGGTATCGCTGAAGCTTTCTTT.

The chain combines TRBV7-6 with TRBJ2-1; TRBD1 matches 9 bases. The V segment lost 10 bases and the J segment 4 bases; nucleotides outside the gene matches: 20. The CDR3 length is 18 residues. In germline, CDR1 is SGHVS, CDR2 FNYEAQ. CDR3 region: CATQAGQGTLLGYNEQFF. DNA of the CDR3: TGTGCCACCCAAGCGGGACAGGGAACCCTCTTAGGTTACAATGAGCAGTTCTTC.

The chain recombines TRBV11-1 with TRBJ1-2, with D possibly being TRBD1 (6 bases). Looked up from germline, CDR1 is SGHAT and CDR2 is FQDESV (reference sequence). V dropped 5 bases and J dropped 5 bases, with 12 bases sitting between them. This CDR3 is built from 13 residues. The CDR3: CASSQVGGYGYTF. In nucleotides, the CDR3 is TGTGCCAGCAGCCAAGTAGGGGGATATGGCTACACCTTC.

The CDR3 region is CASSLGRANTEAFF. Written as DNA, the CDR3 is TGTGCCAGCAGCTTAGGGAGGGCGAACACTGAAGCTTTCTTT. The V call is TRBV11-2, the J call TRBJ1-1, with unresolved D. Germline V gives CDR1 SGHAT, CDR2 FQNNGV. The CDR3 spans 14 residues. The V end was cut by 1 base, the J end by 1 base, with 7 bases between.

This chain joins TRBV10-2 and TRBJ2-7, with TRBD2 matching 12 bases. CDR1 is WSHSY, CDR2 SAAADI, per germline. This CDR3 comprises 16 residues. J was trimmed by 1 base and V by 2 bases; bases with no gene match: 3. The CDR3 loop is CASSEGGTSGSYEQYF. The CDR3 DNA reads as TGCGCCAGCAGTGAGGGAGGGACTAGCGGGTCCTACGAGCAGTACTTC.

Comments on this clone: Other DNA sequences in the sample encode the same CDR3. V usage is TRBV28 and J usage is TRBJ2-1, with 8 positions matching TRBD2. The CDR3 extends over 14 amino acids. Germline V gene sequence: CDR1 MDHEN, CDR2 SYDVKM. V shed 9 bases and J 0 bases; nucleotides not matched to a gene: 4. The CDR3 region has the DNA TGTGCCAGTCGGAGCGGGAGCTCCTACAATGAGCAGTTCTTC. It specifies CASRSGSSYNEQFF.

V usage is TRBV7-2 and J usage is TRBJ2-1; 7 bases match TRBD2. Germline CDR1 reads SGHTA; CDR2 reads FQGNSA. V was pared by 2 bases and J by 10 bases, with 5 bases of the junction left unmatched. The CDR3 extends over 13 amino acids. CDR3 sequence: CASSLPRRGEQFF. CDR3 sequence (DNA): TGTGCCAGCAGCTTACCCCGGCGGGGGGAGCAGTTCTTC.

The chain is built from TRBV7-9 and TRBJ2-7, with 9 positions matching TRBD1. Trimming cost V 4 bases and J 5 bases; bases outside gene matches: 6. This CDR3 is built from 14 residues. Germline V gene data show CDR1 as SEHNR and CDR2 as FQNEAQ (reference sequence). The CDR3, as DNA: TGTGCCAGCAGCTCCCGGGACAGGGACCACGAGCAGTACTTC. As protein: CASSSRDRDHEQYF.

The chain uses TRBV5-4 and TRBJ2-7, with a weak D call TRBD1 (6 bases). The CDR3 contains 11 residues. Germline V gene data show CDR1 as SGHNT and CDR2 as YYREEE (reference sequence). Trimming left V 3 bases short and J 6 bases short, with 7 bases between. The CDR3 DNA reads TGTGCCAGCAGCTCACAGGGCGAGCAGTACTTC. It translates to CASSSQGEQYF.

In this sample, this clone turned up once. Other DNA sequences in the sample encode the same CDR3. Here the CDR3 DNA reads TGTGCCACCAGCAGAGAAGGGACATTGAGCACAGATACGCAGTATTTT. Encoded protein: CATSREGTLSTDTQYF. The genes are TRBV15 and TRBJ2-3; D is perhaps TRBD1 (6 bases). Germline V gives CDR1 LNHNV, CDR2 YYDKDF (reference sequence). The V and J ends lost 0 bases and 0 bases respectively, with 10 bases between them. The CDR3 totals 16 residues.

This rearrangement joins TRBV13 to TRBJ2-7; TRBD2 is a possible D gene (6 bases). Germline assignment: CDR1 PRHDT and CDR2 FYEKMQ (reference sequence). The CDR3 has 16 amino acids. Trimming stripped 4 bases from V and 3 bases from J, with 19 bases between. Here the CDR3 DNA reads TGTGCCAGCAGCTCGTACGACGGGGCGGGAAACTACGAGCAGTACTTC. Its protein is CASSSYDGAGNYEQYF.

The rearrangement joins TRBV11-1 to TRBJ1-1; TRBD1 is a possible D gene (6 bases). Trimming removed 4 bases from V and 1 base from J, with 13 bases in between. This CDR3 is built from 15 residues. In germline, CDR1 is SGHAT, CDR2 FQDESV (reference sequence). The CDR3 protein is CASSSNRDGNTEAFF. The CDR3 region has the DNA TGTGCCAGCAGCTCAAACAGGGACGGGAACACTGAAGCTTTCTTT.

The sample holds one count of this clone. This sequence joins TRBV7-9 and TRBJ2-7, with TRBD1 matching over 10 bases. The CDR3 loop spans 16 amino acids. The trim removed 1 base at V and 3 bases at J, leaving 6 bases unmatched. The germline V gene has CDR1 SEHNR and CDR2 FQNEAQ (reference sequence). CDR3: CASSLVTGTGDYEQYF. As DNA, the CDR3 is TGTGCCAGCAGCTTAGTGACAGGGACAGGGGACTACGAGCAGTACTTC.

The rearrangement uses TRBV7-2 and TRBJ2-3; 8 positions agree with TRBD2. This CDR3 has 16 residues. With 5 bases clipped from V and 6 bases from J, the junction kept 13 bases outside the gene matches. Germline CDR1 SGHTA, CDR2 FQGNSA. The CDR3 sequence: CASSAAGGTRGDTQYF. The DNA for the CDR3 is TGTGCCAGCAGCGCCGCGGGGGGAACGAGGGGTGATACGCAGTATTTT.

Remarks on this clone: A read error may account for a junction end that differs from germline. The rearrangement links TRBV7-8 to TRBJ2-1, with 9 bases identical to TRBD1. Germline values: CDR1 SGHVS, CDR2 FQNEAQ. The CDR3 is 18 residues long. Written as DNA, the CDR3 is TGTGCTAGCAGCGTTAGAAACCCTTCATCGACAGGGGGGAATGAGCAGTTCTTC. This gives the protein CASSVRNPSSTGGNEQFF.